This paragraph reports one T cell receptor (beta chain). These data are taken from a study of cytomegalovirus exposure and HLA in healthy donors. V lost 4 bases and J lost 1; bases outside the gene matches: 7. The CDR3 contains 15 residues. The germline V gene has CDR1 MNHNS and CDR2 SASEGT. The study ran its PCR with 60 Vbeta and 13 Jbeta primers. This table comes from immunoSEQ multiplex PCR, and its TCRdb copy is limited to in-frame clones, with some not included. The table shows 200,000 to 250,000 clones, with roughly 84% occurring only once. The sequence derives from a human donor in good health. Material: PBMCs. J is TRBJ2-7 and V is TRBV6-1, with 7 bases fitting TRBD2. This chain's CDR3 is CASSVSPGGSYEQYF. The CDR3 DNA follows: TGTGCCAGCAGTGTTAGCCCGGGGGGATCCTACGAGCAGTACTTC.